A single T cell receptor beta chain is shown here with its context. Which antigen it targets is not known. No base-level quality is on record; no much larger clone is a single base apart. The library came from the immunoSEQ multiplex PCR assay. What TCRdb holds here is the immuneACCESS table cut down to in-frame rearrangements. Part of the clones is not present; checked against another copy, under half of the missing clones reflect an unresolved V gene, and the others are unexplained. Within this sample are 25,000 to 30,000 clones, with 85% to 90% of them counted one time only. Just over 8% of the sample is held by the ten biggest clonotypes. The source of the sample is a study of T cell changes during pregnancy in multiple sclerosis (dated by TCRdb to the late 2010s). Notes on the research overall: Changes in the T cell repertoire over the course of pregnancy were examined in this study in women with multiple sclerosis.

Taken from the germline V gene, the CDR1 and CDR2 loops are SGDLS and YYNGEE. The CDR3 measures 13 amino acids from cysteine to phenylalanine. Here the CDR3 DNA is all that survives: 39 bases in frame from base 1. Trimming removed 2 bases from V and 5 bases from J, leaving 11 bases between the germline ends. The chain uses TRBV9 and TRBJ2-7, and possibly TRBD1, on 5 matching bases. This specimen consisted of CD8+ T cells from peripheral blood mononuclear cells, obtained after pregnancy. The TCR sequence derives from a female donor with multiple sclerosis, enrolled in a pregnancy study. The DNA sequence follows: TGTGCCAGCAGCGTCGACAGCATCCACGAGCAGTACTTC. It translates as CASSVDSIHEQYF.